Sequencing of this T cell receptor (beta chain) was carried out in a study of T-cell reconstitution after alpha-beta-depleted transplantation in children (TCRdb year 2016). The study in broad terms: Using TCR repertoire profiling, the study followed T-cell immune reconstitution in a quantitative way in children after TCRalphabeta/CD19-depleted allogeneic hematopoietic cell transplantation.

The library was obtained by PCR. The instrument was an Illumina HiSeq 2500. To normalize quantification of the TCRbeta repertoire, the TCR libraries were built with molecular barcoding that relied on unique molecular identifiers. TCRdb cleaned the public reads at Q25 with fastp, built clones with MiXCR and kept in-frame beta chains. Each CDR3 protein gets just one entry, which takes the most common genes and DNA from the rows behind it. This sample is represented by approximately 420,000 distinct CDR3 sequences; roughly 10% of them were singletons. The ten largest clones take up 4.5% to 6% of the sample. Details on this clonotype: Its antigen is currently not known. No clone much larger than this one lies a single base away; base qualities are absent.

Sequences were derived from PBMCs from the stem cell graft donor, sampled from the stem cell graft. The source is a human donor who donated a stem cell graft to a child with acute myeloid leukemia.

The DNA sequence is TGTGCCAGCAGCTTGAACTCCCCTGGAAACACCATATATTTT. Its product reads: CASSLNSPGNTIYF. The V and J segments used are TRBV5-5 and TRBJ1-3; the D gene cannot be resolved reliably. V is shortened by 1 base, J by 2 bases, and the region joining them spans 7 bases. The germline V gene encodes CDR1 SGHKS and CDR2 YYEKEE (reference sequence). The CDR3 numbers 14 residues from cysteine through phenylalanine. Of all the DNA, just the CDR3 is kept, 42 bases in frame from base 1.